Here is one T cell receptor beta chain with its context. The target antigen is unknown. Per-sample yields of isolated PBMCs were at least 6 million. A second PCR of about 7 to 11 cycles used a sample-barcoded 5' primer and a J-beta primer mix. TCRdb re-analysed the 5' RACE reads in MiXCR, keeping a single row per CDR3 protein. The data hold roughly 1 million distinct CDR3 sequences, with around 27% observed a single time. The data were taken from a study of blood T cells in healthy people across ages. General study results and limits: Strong correlation was found linking TCR beta diversity to naive T cell percentage.

The sample also formed part of further work on T cells of mothers and their children.

The clonotype originates from a girl under 10 years old in good health. The material sequenced was blood.

In DNA form, the CDR3 reads TGCGCCAGCAGCCAGGGACAGCAAACTGAAGCTTTCTTT. Residues: CASSQGQQTEAFF. The chain joins TRBV4-1 to TRBJ1-1, with TRBD1 matching over 7 bases. The V segment lost 3 bases and the J segment 5 bases; nucleotides outside the gene matches: 3. This CDR3 region has 13 residues. The germline gives CDR1 MGHRA, CDR2 YSYEKL.